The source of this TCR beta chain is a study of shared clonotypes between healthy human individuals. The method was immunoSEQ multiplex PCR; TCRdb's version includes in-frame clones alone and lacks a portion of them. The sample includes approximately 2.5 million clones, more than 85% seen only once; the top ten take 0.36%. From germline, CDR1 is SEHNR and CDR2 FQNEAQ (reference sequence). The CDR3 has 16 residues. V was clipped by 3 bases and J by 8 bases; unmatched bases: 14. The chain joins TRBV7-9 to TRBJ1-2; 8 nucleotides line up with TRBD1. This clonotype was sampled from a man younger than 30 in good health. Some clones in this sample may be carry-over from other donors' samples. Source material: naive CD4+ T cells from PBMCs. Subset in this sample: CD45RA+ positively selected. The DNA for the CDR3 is TGTGCCAGCAGCTTTGACAGGGGCCCTCCGGTTGAGGGCTACACCTTC. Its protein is CASSFDRGPPVEGYTF.